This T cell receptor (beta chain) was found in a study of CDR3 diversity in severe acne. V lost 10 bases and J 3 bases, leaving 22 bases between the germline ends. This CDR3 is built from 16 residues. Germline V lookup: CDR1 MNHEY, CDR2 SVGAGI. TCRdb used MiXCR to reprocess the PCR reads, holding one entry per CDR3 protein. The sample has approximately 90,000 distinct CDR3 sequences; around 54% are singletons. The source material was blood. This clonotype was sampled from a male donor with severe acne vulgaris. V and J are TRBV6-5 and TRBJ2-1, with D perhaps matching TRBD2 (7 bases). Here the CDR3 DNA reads TGTGCCACCTCACGGGGGGCGGGACGGGGCTACAATGAGCAGTTCTTC. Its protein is CATSRGAGRGYNEQFF.